This TCR beta chain appears in the sequencing data of a study of T cell responses to AZD1222 COVID-19 vaccine. Overall study results and limits: Among those given AZD1222, only five to seven were seropositive at baseline. Within unmutated variant regions lay the reported targets of nearly half of spike-specific TCRs.

Only a few counts were recorded for this clone. Its specificity is not known. Germline values: CDR1 SGHNT, CDR2 YYREEE (reference sequence). The V and J ends lost 7 bases and 8 bases respectively, with 12 bases between them. The CDR3 totals 11 residues. This table comes from immunoSEQ multiplex PCR, and its TCRdb copy is limited to in-frame clones, with some not included. The sample records some 150,000 clones, around 85% being singletons. This sequence joins TRBV5-4 and TRBJ1-1; no firm D call. This receptor was taken from an adult who received the MenACWY meningococcal vaccine as a control. The input for sequencing was peripheral blood, taken 28 days after the second dose of the MenACWY control vaccine. The CDR3 DNA reads as TGTGCCAGCGAATCGGTGGGAGAAGCTTTCTTT. It encodes CASESVGEAFF.